This T cell receptor (beta chain) was recovered during a study of T cells expressing NK-cell markers. The study, taken as a whole, reports: In a group of about six donors, dominant NKG2C+ clonotypes represented about 1.0-8% of CD8+ T cells.

The germline V gene has CDR1 MNHEY and CDR2 SMNVEV (reference sequence). This CDR3 has 13 residues. Notes on this clonotype: Antigen specificity is unknown.

TCRdb re-analyzed the 5' RACE reads; it lists each CDR3 protein once, without DNA. The sample shows roughly 420,000 distinct CDR3 sequences, and under 7.5% sits with its ten largest clones. The rearrangement uses TRBV27 and TRBJ2-7; TCRdb names TRBD1, which stays unverified in the absence of DNA. Sample: blood T cells: a sorted CD56 or NKG2C T cell subset, CD4+ or CD8+ T cells, or bulk PBMC T cells (not recorded which). The source is a woman aged 18 to 69 in good health. CDR3 residues: CASSRQDGYEQYF.